The source of this T cell receptor (beta chain) is a study of T cells in localized non-small cell lung cancer. General study results and limits: Paired adjacent lung recovered a median roughly 50 of the top 100 tumor clones. As only one tumor region underwent sequencing, heterogeneity remains possible. Uninvolved adjacent lung had higher T cell clonality than tumor and all other tissues. The study linked higher blood T cell density to longer overall survival.

Germline CDR1 reads LNHDA; CDR2 reads SQIVND (reference sequence). V dropped 4 bases and J dropped 7 bases, with 11 bases sitting between them. The CDR3 runs to 13 residues. TCRdb's table, derived via immunoSEQ multiplex PCR, lists solely in-frame clones and lacks some. The sample has roughly 1,800 clones; 24% are singletons. Turning to this clone: What it recognizes is unknown.

J is TRBJ2-1 and V is TRBV19, with D possibly matching TRBD1 (6 bases). This clonotype was obtained from a male donor older than 55 with stage II squamous cell lung carcinoma. The specimen comprised normal lung tissue next to the tumor, sampled before any cancer treatment. The CDR3 nucleotides read TGTGCCAGTAGTACTGGACAGAAAAATGAGCAGTTCTTC. Its translation is CASSTGQKNEQFF.